This TCR beta chain was retrieved from a study of response to subunit inactivated influenza vaccine (dated by TCRdb to 2017 to 2018). Regarding the study in general: Deep quantitative profiling of the T cell receptor repertoire was used in the study to follow responses to a trivalent subunit inactivated influenza vaccine.

Libraries came from RT-PCR. For sequencing, an Illumina HiSeq 2500 was employed. TCRdb took the public reads, trimmed them with fastp at Q25, ran MiXCR for clone calling and kept in-frame beta chains. For every CDR3 protein sequence, its rows merge into one entry that carries the most common genes and DNA. This sample lists about 620,000 distinct CDR3 sequences; around 11% were detected once. The top ten hold around 10% of the sample. As regards this clonotype: No cognate antigen has been identified for it. No quality values exist for individual bases; no much larger clone is one base distant.

Paper-wide results and their limitations: According to the authors, only a limited number of new T cells may be recruited by each seasonal influenza vaccination.

Measured from the cysteine to the phenylalanine, the CDR3 is 16 residues long. Just the 48-base CDR3 DNA is kept, in frame starting at base 1. V lost 3 bases and J lost 0 bases; the stretch between them is 9 bases long. Sequences MGHRA (CDR1) and YSYEKL (CDR2) are obtained from the germline V gene. These same data were also listed under a study on T cells expressing NK-cell markers. From that second study: TCR beta cDNA libraries were prepared using 5'RACE template switching, which introduced a universal primer site and unique molecular identifiers. About 8 donors provided sorted CD3+CD56+NKG2C+, CD3+CD56+NKG2C- and CD3+CD56-NKG2C+ T-cell subsets, whose TCR beta-chain repertoires were profiled. Of the eight sequenced donors, seven were found to be HCMV-seropositive and one was found to be HCMV-seronegative. In several experiments an anti-gammadeltaTCR antibody was added to restrict sorting to alphabetaTCR-expressing T cells. In six or seven donors, the dominant CD3+CD56+NKG2C+ clonotypes ranked among the top 10 CD8+ clonotypes, making up roughly 1.0-7.0% of CD8+ T cells. Those dominant clonotypes were again the most abundant among CD3+CD56-NKG2C+ cells in four donors, at about 28.3-65%. Whether the expanded NKG2C-expressing T cell clones were specific for HCMV antigens was left unclear. All eight donors whose samples were sequenced were randomly selected healthy volunteers, three of them men and five women. A commercial ELISA kit detecting HCMV-specific IgG in serum was used to determine HCMV serostatus. Peripheral blood mononuclear cells were isolated from blood by Ficoll density gradient centrifugation. For over 5 donors, bulk peripheral blood T-cell repertoires were also sequenced from unsorted PBMC. Priming for cDNA synthesis came from the TCR beta constant segment, and two successive PCR amplification steps followed. Sequencing of the libraries produced 2 x 150 bp reads on Illumina HiSeq 2000/2500, MiSeq or NextSeq. MIGEC was used to demultiplex reads and group the reads by UMI, and MiTCR was used to assemble and quantify clonotypes. To remove erroneous sequences, TCR cDNA sequences were retained only when supported by two or more reads. The tcR package was used for downstream repertoire analysis, with clonotypes matched between fractions based on CDR3 nucleotide sequence plus V segment. Antigen specificity was annotated against VDJdb with VDJmatch, allowing one amino acid substitution in CDR3.

The rearrangement combines TRBV4-1 with TRBJ2-6; the D gene cannot be resolved reliably. Specimen: PBMCs from blood, collected on the day of vaccination. This receptor was taken from a man aged 50 to 60 who received an inactivated influenza vaccine. Donor details come from another sample of the same person, matched by shared clones. In nucleotide form, the sequence is TGCGCCAGCAGCCACGATTCCTCCTCTGGGGCCAACGTCCTGACTTTC. Its protein reads: CASSHDSSSGANVLTF.